This entry features one T cell receptor (beta chain) sequence. Its target is not known. This sample was included in a study of radiotherapy plus CTLA-4 blockade in lung cancer. The V gene end was trimmed by 0 bases and the J gene end by 7 bases; junction bases not matched to a gene: 7. This CDR3 comprises 16 residues. Germline values: CDR1 MDHEN, CDR2 SYDVKM. Repertoires were generated with immunoSEQ multiplex PCR, while TCRdb's copy carries only in-frame clones and drops some. The sample shows some 50,000 clones, 80% to 90% of them seen only once. Overall study findings and caveats: Increased serum interferon-beta after radiation also reportedly predicted response strongly. Some TCR clones had been derived from tumors. These clones expanded in peripheral blood after radiotherapy plus ipilimumab.

The receptor's source is a human donor with non-small cell lung cancer whose response to radiotherapy plus ipilimumab could not be evaluated. Sample: peripheral blood, taken from a patient treated with radiotherapy plus ipilimumab. The J gene is TRBJ2-1, the V gene TRBV28; the match to TRBD2 covers 9 bases. The CDR3 nucleotides read TGTGCCAGCAGTTTATGGGTAGCGGGAGAGAATAATGAGCAGTTCTTC. It encodes CASSLWVAGENNEQFF.